This T cell receptor (beta chain) emerged from a study of beta chain features in type 1 diabetes. For the study at large: Analysis included around 99,000,000 sorted cells drawn from all samples. Whole-study results and caveats: Shortening that was moderate but significant affected the TCRB CDR3s of Type 1 diabetes patients in all four CD4+ subsets. PCR might favor shorter templates, but any such skew would affect patients and controls equally. Still unanswered here is whether HLA type influences TCRB rearrangement.

The authors sorted CD4+ naive, central memory, regulatory and stem cell-like memory cells via CD45RO/CCR7/CD25/CD127/CD95/CD27. The study reverse transcribed the entire isolated RNA, so it sequenced expressed TCRB transcripts. The table came from immunoSEQ multiplex PCR; TCRdb's copy has only in-frame clones and leaves some out. The sample includes hundreds of thousands of clones, around 15% of them seen just once. The table lists this clone with a few counts. The antigen is unknown. CDR3 length: 13 amino acids. Germline values: CDR1 SGHNT, CDR2 YYREEE (reference sequence). The germline V and J ends were trimmed by 2 bases and 7 bases, with 10 bases remaining between them.

Sequencing used naive CD4+ T cells from blood. The sequence was collected from a man between 18 and 35 years old with type 1 diabetes. The chain links TRBV5-4 to TRBJ1-5, with D maybe TRBD1 (5 bases). The CDR3 loop is CASSFGGGQPQHF. The CDR3 coding sequence is TGTGCCAGCAGCTTCGGGGGTGGCCAGCCCCAGCATTTT.